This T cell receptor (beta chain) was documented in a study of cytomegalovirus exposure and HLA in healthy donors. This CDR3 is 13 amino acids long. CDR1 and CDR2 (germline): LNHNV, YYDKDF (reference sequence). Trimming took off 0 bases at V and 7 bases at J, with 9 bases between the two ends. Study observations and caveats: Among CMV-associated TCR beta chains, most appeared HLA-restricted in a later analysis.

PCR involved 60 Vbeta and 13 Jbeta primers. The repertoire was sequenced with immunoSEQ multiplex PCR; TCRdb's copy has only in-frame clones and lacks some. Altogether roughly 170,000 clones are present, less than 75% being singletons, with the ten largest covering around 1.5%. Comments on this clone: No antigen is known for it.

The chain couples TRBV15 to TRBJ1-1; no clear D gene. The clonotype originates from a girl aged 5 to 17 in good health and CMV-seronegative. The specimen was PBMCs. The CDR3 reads CATSRDLRIEAFF. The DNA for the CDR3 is TGTGCCACCAGCAGAGATCTGAGGATTGAAGCTTTCTTT. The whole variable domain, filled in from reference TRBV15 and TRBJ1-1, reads DAMVIQNPRYQVTQFGKPVTLSCSQTLNHNVMYWYQQKSSQAPKLLFHYYDKDFNNEADTPDNFQSRRPNTSFCFLDIRSPGLGDTAMYLCATSRDLRIEAFFGQGTRLTVV.